The next 12 T cell receptor beta chains were all read from a single sample in a study of blood T cells in healthy people across ages. Combining a sample-barcoded 5' primer with a J-beta primer mix, a second PCR ran for roughly 7 to 11 cycles. TCRdb processed the 5' RACE reads anew with MiXCR; each CDR3 protein has one entry. The sample lists a few hundred thousand distinct CDR3 sequences; roughly half were seen once. Sequencing used blood. The source of these receptors is a man between 60 and 70 years old in good health.

Remarks on this clonotype: A much bigger clone sits one base away, suggesting this may be a read error. The genes are TRBV29-1 and TRBJ1-1; D gene unclear. The germline V and J ends were trimmed by 8 bases and 9 bases, with 10 bases remaining between them. The CDR3 covers 9 residues. Germline-derived CDR1 and CDR2 are SQVTM and ANQGSEA. CDR3 DNA: TGCAGCTCGGGCCCTAAAGCTTTCTTT. Amino acids: CSSGPKAFF. Drawing the rest from reference TRBV29-1 and TRBJ1-1, the complete variable domain is SAVISQKPSRDICQRGTSLTIQCQVDSQVTMMFWYRQQPGQSLTLIATANQGSEATYESGFVIDKFPISRPNLTFSTLTVSNMSPEDSSIYLCSSGPKAFFGQGTRLTVV.

The chain links TRBV6-2 or TRBV6-3 to TRBJ2-3; weak D call: TRBD2 (6 bases). The CDR3 runs to 16 residues. Germline lookup yields CDR1 MNHEY and CDR2 SVGEGT. The V end was cut by 6 bases, the J end by 1 base, with 17 bases between. This CDR3 reads CASSLKGGGGTDTQYF. The CDR3 region has the DNA TGTGCCAGCAGCCTGAAGGGTGGAGGGGGCACAGATACGCAGTATTTT.

The chain recombines TRBV27 with TRBJ2-1; weak D call: TRBD1 (7 bases). V lost 2 bases to trimming and J lost 9 bases, with 20 bases between them. There are 16 residues in the CDR3. From germline, CDR1 is MNHEY and CDR2 SMNVEV (reference sequence). CDR3 region: CASSLVRQGGFTEQFF. The CDR3 bases are TGTGCCAGCAGTTTAGTGCGTCAGGGGGGATTTACTGAGCAGTTCTTC.

The J gene is TRBJ2-5, the V gene TRBV11-3; TRBD1 is a possible D gene (6 bases). The DNA matches TRBJ2-7 better at its end, which makes the J call doubtful. The CDR3 is 14 residues long. Germline V gives CDR1 SGHNT, CDR2 YENEEA. CDR3 DNA sequence: TGTGCCAGCAGCTTATCACGTAAGGGGGACGAGCAGTACTTC. Its protein product is CASSLSRKGDEQYF.

V and J are TRBV4-3 and TRBJ1-2; 8 positions agree with TRBD1. Germline trimming cut 6 bases from V and 5 bases from J; bases unmatched to any gene: 11. CDR1 is LGHNA and CDR2 is YSLEER in the germline V gene. This CDR3 is 15 amino acids long. Written as DNA, the CDR3 is TGCGCCAGCAGGCCAGGGGGCGGGGGGAGATATGGCTACACCTTC. It is translated as CASRPGGGGRYGYTF.

This chain joins TRBV28 and TRBJ1-2; D may be TRBD1 (5 bases). The CDR3 has 13 residues. The V end lost 8 bases, the J end lost 4 bases, and 14 bases lay between the germline ends. Germline CDR1 MDHEN, CDR2 SYDVKM. The CDR3 DNA follows: TGTGCCAGCGGGGGGTCCCCCCTCTATGGCTACACCTTC. This encodes CASGGSPLYGYTF.

V is TRBV4-1 and J is TRBJ2-7; D is unclear. Per the germline V gene, CDR1 is MGHRA and CDR2 is YSYEKL. The CDR3 sequence is 14 residues long. V gave up 0 bases and J gave up 0 bases, with 6 bases separating them. CDR3 amino acids: CASSQEVTSYEQYF. DNA of the CDR3: TGCGCCAGCAGCCAAGAGGTCACCTCCTACGAGCAGTACTTC.

The chain has TRBV7-2 and TRBJ1-5; D not resolved. From germline, CDR1 is SGHTA and CDR2 FQGNSA. This CDR3 contains 14 residues. V was shortened by 6 bases and J by 0 bases, with 9 bases between the two germline ends. CDR3 bases: TGTGCCAGCAGTAGTTACGTTAGCAATCAGCCCCAGCATTTT. This codes for CASSSYVSNQPQHF.

This rearrangement joins TRBV4-2 to TRBJ1-6; unclear D gene. The CDR3 sequence is 14 residues long. With 0 bases removed from V and 7 bases from J, the gap between germline ends came to 7 bases. The germline gives CDR1 LGHNA, CDR2 YNFKEQ. In nucleotides, the CDR3 is TGTGCCAGCAGCCAAGACTACTCAAATTCACCCCTCCACTTT. As protein: CASSQDYSNSPLHF.

The genes are TRBV5-1 and TRBJ1-2; no definite D call. Trimming stripped 0 bases from V and 1 base from J, with 7 bases between. The CDR3 spans 14 residues. The germline CDR1 and CDR2 sequences are SGHRS and YFSETQ. DNA of the CDR3: TGCGCCAGCAGCTTGGCGGGTGATAACTATGGCTACACCTTC. Protein sequence: CASSLAGDNYGYTF.

Note on this clonotype: This may come from a read error, since a much larger clone is one base off. This rearrangement joins TRBV12-3 or TRBV12-4 to TRBJ2-5; 9 bases fit TRBD1. The DNA matches TRBJ2-7 better at its end, which makes the J call doubtful. This CDR3 has 14 amino acids. CDR3 DNA: TGTGTCAGCACCCCCGGGACAGGGACCTACGAGCAGTACTTC. Amino acids: CVSTPGTGTYEQYF.

This clonotype has ten or more counts. The genes are TRBV29-1 and TRBJ1-4; D uncertain. The CDR3 has 13 residues. V was pared by 6 bases and J by 0 bases, with 8 bases between. Germline CDR1 reads SQVTM; CDR2 reads ANQGSEA. The CDR3 region has the DNA TGCAGCGTGGGGTTTGCAACTAATGAAAAACTGTTTTTT. It translates to CSVGFATNEKLFF. The whole variable domain, remainder taken from reference TRBV29-1 and TRBJ1-4, is SAVISQKPSRDICQRGTSLTIQCQVDSQVTMMFWYRQQPGQSLTLIATANQGSEATYESGFVIDKFPISRPNLTFSTLTVSNMSPEDSSIYLCSVGFATNEKLFFGSGTQLSVL.